The 20 T cell receptor beta chains presented below share a single source sample, sequenced in a study of T cells in Graves' hyperthyroidism and ophthalmopathy. Amplified regions were TCR beta CDR3 sequences from RNA transcripts. HTBI primers were used for first-round RT-PCR of the TCR CDR3. In TCRdb, the multiplex PCR reads were re-called with MiXCR into one record per CDR3 protein. The sample holds 550,000 to 600,000 distinct CDR3 sequences, approximately 15% seen once. Sequences were obtained from blood. Source of these receptors: a woman aged 18-29 years with Graves' ophthalmopathy.

This clonotype was detected only a few times. The chain combines TRBV27 with TRBJ1-2, with 7 bases matching TRBD1. The CDR3 has 14 amino acids. J was trimmed by 4 bases and V by 3 bases; bases with no gene match: 5. Per the germline V gene, CDR1 is MNHEY and CDR2 is SMNVEV (reference sequence). CDR3 in amino acids: CASSFHRDSYGYTF. In DNA form, the CDR3 reads TGTGCCAGCAGTTTCCACCGGGACAGCTATGGCTACACCTTC.

This clonotype was detected many times. The chain joins TRBV7-3 to TRBJ2-1; 9 bases match TRBD2. Germline V gives CDR1 SGHTA, CDR2 FQGTGA. Trimming cost V 2 bases and J 1 base; bases outside gene matches: 6. This CDR3 is 17 amino acids long. CDR3 in DNA: TGTGCCAGCAGCTTATCCCCTAGCGGGACGTCCTACAATGAGCAGTTCTTC. Translating it yields CASSLSPSGTSYNEQFF. Full variable domain (missing parts from reference TRBV7-3 and TRBJ2-1): GAGVSQTPSNKVTEKGKYVELRCDPISGHTALYWYRQSLGQGPEFLIYFQGTGAADDSGLPNDRFFAVRPEGSVSTLKIQRTERGDSAVYLCASSLSPSGTSYNEQFFGPGTRLTVL.

This clonotype has at least ten counts. The chain is built from TRBV2 and TRBJ2-7; tentatively, D is TRBD2 (6 bases). Per germline, CDR1 SNHLY and CDR2 FYNNEI. The ends were cut back, 6 bases at V and 4 bases at J, with 22 bases in the middle. This CDR3 is built from 16 residues. The CDR3 DNA reads as TGTGCCAGCAGGGAACCCTCCGGGACTTCTCCTTACGAGCAGTACTTC. It yields the protein CASREPSGTSPYEQYF.

Many counts were recorded for this clonotype. The CDR3 nucleotides are TGTGCCAGCAGCTTAGCCTCGACCCCAGCGGGAGGGCCTGAGGGTACGCAGTATTTT. Translating gives CASSLASTPAGGPEGTQYF. The J gene is TRBJ2-3, the V gene TRBV7-2, with 10 bases aligning to TRBD2. From germline, CDR1 is SGHTA and CDR2 FQGNSA. This CDR3 contains 19 residues. The V gene end was trimmed by 0 bases and the J gene end by 8 bases; junction bases not matched to a gene: 17.

This clonotype was seen at least ten times. This chain uses TRBV6-5 with TRBJ2-3; D perhaps matches TRBD1 (5 bases). This CDR3 contains 16 residues. Trimming shortened V by 1 base and J by 4 bases, and 15 bases separated the two germline ends. The germline V gene has CDR1 MNHEY and CDR2 SVGAGI. CDR3 in amino acids: CASSYFPTQVADTQYF. Here the CDR3 DNA reads TGTGCCAGCAGTTACTTCCCTACACAGGTTGCAGATACGCAGTATTTT.

This clonotype occurred a few times. This chain joins TRBV20-1 and TRBJ2-5; 8 bases agree with TRBD2. The ends lost 5 bases at V and 7 bases at J; junction bases unmatched: 6. Germline lookup yields CDR1 DFQATT and CDR2 SNEGSKA (reference sequence). The length of the CDR3 is 12 residues. The CDR3 protein is CSAHGGGSTQYF. The DNA of the CDR3 is TGCAGTGCTCACGGGGGGGGTTCGACCCAGTACTTC.

This clonotype has a count of ten or more. The J gene is TRBJ1-1, the V gene TRBV12-5; no definite D call. The V gene's germline CDR1 is LGHNT and CDR2 FRNRAP. Trimming pared 2 bases from V and 0 bases from J, leaving 10 bases between. CDR3 length: 15 amino acids. The CDR3: CASGLWITMNTEAFF. CDR3 DNA sequence: TGTGCTAGTGGTTTGTGGATAACTATGAACACTGAAGCTTTCTTT.

This clonotype was counted many times. V and J are TRBV20-1 and TRBJ2-1; unclear D gene. The V and J ends lost 3 bases and 7 bases respectively, with 10 bases between them. Germline loops: CDR1 DFQATT, CDR2 SNEGSKA (reference sequence). The CDR3 is 12 residues long. CDR3 bases: TGCAGTGCTAGCCGGACCGAGAATGAGCAGTTCTTC. As protein: CSASRTENEQFF.

The sample holds many counts of this clonotype. This sequence joins TRBV12-3 or TRBV12-4 and TRBJ2-1; TRBD2 might be the D (5 bases). Trimming shortened V by 4 bases and J by 10 bases, and 8 bases separated the two germline ends. The CDR3 sequence is 11 residues long. CDR3 in amino acids: CASSYPGEQFF. CDR3 coding DNA: TGTGCCAGCAGTTACCCGGGAGAGCAGTTCTTC.

The V and J genes are TRBV7-2 and TRBJ1-1; 11 nucleotides line up with TRBD1. CDR3 length equals 17 residues. The trim removed 5 bases at V and 1 base at J, leaving 9 bases unmatched. Per germline, CDR1 SGHTA and CDR2 FQGNSA. The CDR3 here is CASSIEGQGVPNTEAFF. The CDR3 bases are TGTGCCAGCAGCATAGAGGGACAGGGGGTCCCGAACACTGAAGCTTTCTTT.

This clonotype was counted only a few times. The J gene is TRBJ2-1, the V gene TRBV9; D uncertain. Germline V gene sequence: CDR1 SGDLS, CDR2 YYNGEE. This CDR3 is built from 15 residues. The ends were cut back, 1 base at V and 0 bases at J, with 8 bases in the middle. The CDR3 spells CASSVTGISYNEQFF. The CDR3 DNA follows: TGTGCCAGCAGCGTAACCGGAATCTCCTACAATGAGCAGTTCTTC. Looking up the rest from reference TRBV9 and TRBJ2-1 gives the full variable domain: DSGVTQTPKHLITATGQRVTLRCSPRSGDLSVYWYQQSLDQGLQFLIQYYNGEERAKGNILERFSAQQFPDLHSELNLSSLELGDSALYFCASSVTGISYNEQFFGPGTRLTVL.

This clonotype was picked up many times. In nucleotides, the CDR3 is TGTGCCTGGAGGGGCCAAACAACTAATGAAAAACTGTTTTTT. Amino acid sequence: CAWRGQTTNEKLFF. This chain links TRBV30 with TRBJ1-4; D remains ambiguous. This CDR3 has 14 amino acids. The germline gives CDR1 GTSNPN, CDR2 SVGIG (reference sequence). V lost 3 bases and J lost 0, with 8 bases in between.

Only a few counts were recorded for this clonotype. The rearrangement uses TRBV24-1 and TRBJ2-6, with TRBD2 matching 15 bases. Germline CDR1 KGHDR, CDR2 SFDVKD. Unmatched junction bases numbered 7, after V lost 8 bases and J lost 3 bases. The CDR3 length is 18 residues. Written as DNA, the CDR3 is TGTGCCACCATGTCCGGGACTAGCGGGAGGAGTGGGGCCAACGTCCTGACTTTC. This gives the protein CATMSGTSGRSGANVLTF.

This clonotype has a count of ten or more. The V call is TRBV6-1, the J call TRBJ2-3, with 7 bases matching TRBD2. The CDR3 is 15 residues long. The junction had 6 bases not matched to a gene; V was cut back by 6 bases and J by 0 bases. Germline assignment: CDR1 MNHNS and CDR2 SASEGT. The CDR3 spells CASSQRLASTDTQYF. The CDR3 nucleotides read TGTGCCAGCAGCCAAAGACTAGCAAGCACAGATACGCAGTATTTT.

The gene calls are TRBV19 and TRBJ1-2, with TRBD1 identical over 11 bases. The CDR3 has 15 residues. Per germline, CDR1 LNHDA and CDR2 SQIVND (reference sequence). The trim removed 1 base at V and 7 bases at J, leaving 5 bases unmatched. The CDR3 DNA sequence: TGTGCCAGTAGTATAGCCGGACAGGGGGCGGGTGGCTACACCTTC. Translation: CASSIAGQGAGGYTF.

The sample holds many counts of this clonotype. The chain links TRBV11-2 to TRBJ2-1; maybe TRBD2 (6 bases). Germline CDR1 is SGHAT and CDR2 is FQNNGV. Trimming pared 6 bases from V and 2 bases from J, leaving 14 bases between. This CDR3 region has 15 residues. The CDR3 is CASRRTGGPYNEQFF. As DNA, the CDR3 is TGTGCCAGCAGACGAACCGGGGGACCCTACAATGAGCAGTTCTTC.

This clonotype was seen ten or more times. The chain employs TRBV2 and TRBJ2-5; no reliable D call. Looked up from germline, CDR1 is SNHLY and CDR2 is FYNNEI. The CDR3 is 11 amino acids. The germline V and J ends were trimmed by 10 bases and 3 bases, with 9 bases remaining between them. CDR3 nucleotides: TGTGCCACATGGCCCGAAGAGACCCAGTACTTC. Its translation: CATWPEETQYF.

Concerning this clonotype: A much larger clone lies a single base off, so this may be a read error. The chain couples TRBV5-1 to TRBJ1-2; 8 nucleotides match TRBD1. CDR3 size: 15 residues. The J segment lost 7 bases and the V segment lost 3 bases, leaving 11 bases of the junction unmatched. CDR1 SGHRS and CDR2 YFSETQ come from the germline V gene. This CDR3 reads CASSSVDRDIGGYTF. Written as DNA, the CDR3 is TGCGCCAGCAGCTCGGTGGACAGGGATATAGGTGGCTACACCTTC.

The rearrangement links TRBV12-3 or TRBV12-4 to TRBJ2-2; 10 bases map to TRBD2. V shed 3 bases, J shed 6 bases, and the junction held 7 bases outside the gene matches. The CDR3 has 16 amino acids. The CDR3 DNA is TGTGCCAGCAGTTTTCGGCTAGCGGGAGTTCCCGGGGAGCTGTTTTTT. It specifies CASSFRLAGVPGELFF.

This clonotype was seen a handful of times. The chain has TRBV3-1 and TRBJ1-2; a weak D match, TRBD1 (5 bases). V was cut by 3 bases and J by 4 bases, with 21 bases left in between. The CDR3 spans 17 residues. From germline, CDR1 is LGHDT and CDR2 YNNKEL (reference sequence). Written as DNA, the CDR3 is TGTGCCAGCAGCCATGCCTTAATGCCGGGACTGGCCTATGGCTACACCTTC. Translated: CASSHALMPGLAYGYTF.